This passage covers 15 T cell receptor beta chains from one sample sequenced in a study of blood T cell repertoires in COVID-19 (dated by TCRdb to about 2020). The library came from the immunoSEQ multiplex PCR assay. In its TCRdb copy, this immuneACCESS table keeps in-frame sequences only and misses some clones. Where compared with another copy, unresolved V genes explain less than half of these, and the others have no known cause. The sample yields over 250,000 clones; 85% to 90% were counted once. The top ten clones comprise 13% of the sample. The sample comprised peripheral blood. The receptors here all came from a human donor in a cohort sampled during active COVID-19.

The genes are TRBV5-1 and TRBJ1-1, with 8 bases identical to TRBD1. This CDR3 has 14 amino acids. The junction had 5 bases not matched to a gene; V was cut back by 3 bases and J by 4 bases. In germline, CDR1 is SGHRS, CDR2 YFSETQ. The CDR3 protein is CASSSQGGVTEAFF. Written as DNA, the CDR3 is TGCGCCAGCAGCTCACAGGGGGGTGTCACTGAAGCTTTCTTT.

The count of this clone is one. CDR3 region: CSVDRGHNYGYTF. The CDR3 bases are TGCAGCGTTGACAGGGGACATAACTATGGCTACACCTTC. The chain is built from TRBV29-1 and TRBJ1-2, with D possibly being TRBD1 (6 bases). The germline CDR1 and CDR2 sequences are SQVTM and ANQGSEA. Trimming took 3 bases from V and 1 from J, leaving 9 bases between them. This CDR3 comprises 13 residues.

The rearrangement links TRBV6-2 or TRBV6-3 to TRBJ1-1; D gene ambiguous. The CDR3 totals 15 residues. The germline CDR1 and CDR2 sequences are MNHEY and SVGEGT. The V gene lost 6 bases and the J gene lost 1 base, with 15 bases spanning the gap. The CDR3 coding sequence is TGTGCCAGCAGCTCCCCTCCCAGGCCGAACACTGAAGCTTTCTTT. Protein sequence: CASSSPPRPNTEAFF.

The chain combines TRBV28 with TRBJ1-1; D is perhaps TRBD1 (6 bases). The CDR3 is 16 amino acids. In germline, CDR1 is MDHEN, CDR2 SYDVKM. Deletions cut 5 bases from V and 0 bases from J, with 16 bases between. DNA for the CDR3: TGTGCCAGCAGTGAAGGGGGAGTCACCATGAACACTGAAGCTTTCTTT. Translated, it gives CASSEGGVTMNTEAFF.

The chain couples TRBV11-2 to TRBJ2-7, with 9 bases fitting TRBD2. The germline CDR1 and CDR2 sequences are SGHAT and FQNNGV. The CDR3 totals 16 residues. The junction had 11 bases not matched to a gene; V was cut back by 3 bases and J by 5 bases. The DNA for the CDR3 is TGTGCCAGCAGCTTGGGGTGGAATAGCGGGAGCGACGAGCAGTACTTC. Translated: CASSLGWNSGSDEQYF.

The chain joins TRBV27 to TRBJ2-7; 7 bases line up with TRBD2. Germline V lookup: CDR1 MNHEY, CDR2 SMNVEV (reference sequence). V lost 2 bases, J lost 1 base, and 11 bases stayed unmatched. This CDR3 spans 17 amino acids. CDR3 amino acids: CASSLNRAGSGSYEQYF. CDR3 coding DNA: TGTGCCAGCAGTTTAAACAGAGCAGGTAGCGGGTCCTACGAGCAGTACTTC.

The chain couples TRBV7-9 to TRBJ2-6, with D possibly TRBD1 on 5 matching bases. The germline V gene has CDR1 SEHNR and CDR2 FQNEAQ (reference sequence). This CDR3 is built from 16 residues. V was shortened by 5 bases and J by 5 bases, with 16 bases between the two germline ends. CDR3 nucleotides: TGTGCCAGCAGCCTAAAAACAGGCCAAAGGGCCAACGTCCTGACTTTC. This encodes CASSLKTGQRANVLTF.

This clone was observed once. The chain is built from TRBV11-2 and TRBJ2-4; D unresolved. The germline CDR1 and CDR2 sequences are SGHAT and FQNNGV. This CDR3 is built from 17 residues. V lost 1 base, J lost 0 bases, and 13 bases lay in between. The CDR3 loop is CASSLVGLPRAKNIQYF. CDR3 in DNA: TGTGCCAGCAGCTTAGTTGGCCTCCCCAGAGCCAAAAACATTCAGTACTTC.

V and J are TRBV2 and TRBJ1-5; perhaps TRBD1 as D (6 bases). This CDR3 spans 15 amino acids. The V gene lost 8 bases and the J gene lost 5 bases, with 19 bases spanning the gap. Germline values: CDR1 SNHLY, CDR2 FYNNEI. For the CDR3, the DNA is TGTGCCAGCGGCGAGTACAGGGTCGGGTATCAGCCCCAGCATTTT. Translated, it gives CASGEYRVGYQPQHF.

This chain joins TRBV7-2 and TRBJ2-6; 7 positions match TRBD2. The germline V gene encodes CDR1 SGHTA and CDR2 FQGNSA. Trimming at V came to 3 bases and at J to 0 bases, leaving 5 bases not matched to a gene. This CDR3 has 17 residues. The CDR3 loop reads CASSLVGGTSGANVLTF. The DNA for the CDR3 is TGTGCCAGCAGCTTGGTGGGAGGGACCTCTGGGGCCAACGTCCTGACTTTC.

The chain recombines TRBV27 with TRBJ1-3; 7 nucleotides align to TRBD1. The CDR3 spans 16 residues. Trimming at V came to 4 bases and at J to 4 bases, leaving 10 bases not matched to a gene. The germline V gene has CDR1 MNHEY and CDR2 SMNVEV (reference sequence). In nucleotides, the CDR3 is TGTGCCAGCAGTTCCACAGGGGCGCCCTCAGGAAACACCATATATTTT. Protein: CASSSTGAPSGNTIYF.

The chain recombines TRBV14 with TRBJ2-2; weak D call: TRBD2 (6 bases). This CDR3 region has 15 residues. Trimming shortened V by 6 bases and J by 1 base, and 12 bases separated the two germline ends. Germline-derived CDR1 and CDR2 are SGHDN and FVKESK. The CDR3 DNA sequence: TGTGCCAGCAGAGCGCCGGGACTGAACACCGGGGAGCTGTTTTTT. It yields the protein CASRAPGLNTGELFF.

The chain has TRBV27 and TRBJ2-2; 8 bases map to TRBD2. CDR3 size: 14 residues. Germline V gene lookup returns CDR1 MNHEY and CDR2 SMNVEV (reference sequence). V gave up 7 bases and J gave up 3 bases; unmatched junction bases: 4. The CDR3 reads CASTHGRDTGELFF. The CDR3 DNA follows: TGTGCCAGCACCCACGGGAGGGACACCGGGGAGCTGTTTTTT.

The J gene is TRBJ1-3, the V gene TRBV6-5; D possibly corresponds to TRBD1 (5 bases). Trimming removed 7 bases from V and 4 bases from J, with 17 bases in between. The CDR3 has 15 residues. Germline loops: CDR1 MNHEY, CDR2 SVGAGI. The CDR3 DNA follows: TGTGCCAGCACAAAGACAGCCGCGGGAGGAAACACCATATATTTT. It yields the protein CASTKTAAGGNTIYF.

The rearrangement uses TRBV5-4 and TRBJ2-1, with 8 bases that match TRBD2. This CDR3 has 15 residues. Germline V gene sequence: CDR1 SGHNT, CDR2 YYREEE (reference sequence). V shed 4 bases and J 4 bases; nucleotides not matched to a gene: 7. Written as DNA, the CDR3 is TGTGCCAGCAGCCACGAGCTAGCGGGTTACAATGAGCAGTTCTTC. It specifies CASSHELAGYNEQFF.